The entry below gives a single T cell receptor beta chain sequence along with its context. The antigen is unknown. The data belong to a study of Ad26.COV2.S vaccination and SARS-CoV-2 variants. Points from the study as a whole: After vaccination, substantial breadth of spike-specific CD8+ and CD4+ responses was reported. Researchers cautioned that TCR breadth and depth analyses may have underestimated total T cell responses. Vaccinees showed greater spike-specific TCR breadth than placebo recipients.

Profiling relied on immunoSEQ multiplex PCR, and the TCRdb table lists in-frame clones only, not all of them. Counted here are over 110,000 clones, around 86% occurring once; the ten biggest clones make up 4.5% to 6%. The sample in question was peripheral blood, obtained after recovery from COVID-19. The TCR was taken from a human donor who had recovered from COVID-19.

CDR3 in amino acids: CASRIDGNTEAFF. CDR3 DNA sequence: TGTGCCAGCAGGATAGACGGGAACACTGAAGCTTTCTTT. The V and J genes are TRBV7-8 and TRBJ1-1; D uncertain. V was trimmed by 6 bases and J by 1 base, leaving 9 bases between them. This CDR3 spans 13 amino acids. The germline V gene encodes CDR1 SGHVS and CDR2 FQNEAQ.